The 3 T cell receptor beta chains reported below all come from one sample, sequenced in a study of blood T cell repertoires in COVID-19. Clones were read by immunoSEQ multiplex PCR, and TCRdb kept only the in-frame ones, dropping some. The sample consists of some 220,000 clones, more than 80% of them appearing once. Material for sequencing was peripheral blood. All receptors derive from a woman aged 25 to 39 with COVID-19, enrolled during active disease.

This clone was counted once. This rearrangement joins TRBV3-1 (or the pseudogene TRBV3-2) to TRBJ2-5; the D is unclear. The germline CDR1 and CDR2 sequences are LGHDT and YNNKEL (reference sequence). The CDR3 has 13 residues. V gave up 5 bases and J gave up 5 bases, with 12 bases separating them. CDR3 sequence (DNA): TGTGCCAGCAGCTCGACAATTCGGGAGACCCAGTACTTC. Amino acids: CASSSTIRETQYF.

V and J are TRBV7-6 and TRBJ2-2, with 9 nucleotides matching TRBD2. The CDR3 is 16 residues long. The J segment lost 4 bases and the V segment lost 5 bases, leaving 8 bases of the junction unmatched. The germline V gene encodes CDR1 SGHVS and CDR2 FNYEAQ. The CDR3 DNA is TGTGCCAGCAGCCCCGCCGGGACTAGCCCCACCGGGGAGCTGTTTTTT. Translated: CASSPAGTSPTGELFF.

This clone was seen just once. The chain couples TRBV6-1 to TRBJ1-1; maybe TRBD1 (6 bases). From germline, CDR1 is MNHNS and CDR2 SASEGT. V lost 0 bases and J lost 0, with 14 bases in between. The CDR3 runs 17 residues. DNA of the CDR3: TGTGCCAGCAGTGAAGCTACTTACAGGGATATGAACACTGAAGCTTTCTTT. It is translated as CASSEATYRDMNTEAFF.